The source of this TCR beta chain is a study of Ad26.COV2.S vaccination and SARS-CoV-2 variants. In the study overall: This donor came from the COV1001 trial of Ad26.COV2.S. General study findings and limits: A substantial breadth of spike-specific CD8+ and CD4+ T cell responses after vaccination has been reported. Placebo recipients showed lower spike-specific TCR breadth than vaccinees.

Comment on this clone: Its antigen is unidentified.

Germline loops: CDR1 SNHLY, CDR2 FYNNEI. This CDR3 has 13 residues. The V end was cut by 1 base, the J end by 2 bases, with 6 bases between. Repertoires were generated with immunoSEQ multiplex PCR, while TCRdb's copy carries only in-frame clones and drops some. The sample lists 380,000 or so clones; under 90% were seen once. Treatment given: about 20 received Ad26.COV2.S at low or high dose, single or two shots; a few received placebo; per-sample allocation not given. The samples were gathered on day 63 after the first injection of vaccine or placebo. This person who donated was an adult of 18-55 years in Boston.

The chain couples TRBV2 to TRBJ2-7; D uncertain. This clonotype originated in a person between 18 and 65 years old who received the Ad26.COV2.S COVID-19 vaccine or a placebo. Material: peripheral blood, obtained in a trial of Ad26.COV2.S vaccine versus placebo. The CDR3 bases are TGTGCCAGCAGTGAAGTTAATACCTACGAGCAGTACTTC. Protein: CASSEVNTYEQYF.